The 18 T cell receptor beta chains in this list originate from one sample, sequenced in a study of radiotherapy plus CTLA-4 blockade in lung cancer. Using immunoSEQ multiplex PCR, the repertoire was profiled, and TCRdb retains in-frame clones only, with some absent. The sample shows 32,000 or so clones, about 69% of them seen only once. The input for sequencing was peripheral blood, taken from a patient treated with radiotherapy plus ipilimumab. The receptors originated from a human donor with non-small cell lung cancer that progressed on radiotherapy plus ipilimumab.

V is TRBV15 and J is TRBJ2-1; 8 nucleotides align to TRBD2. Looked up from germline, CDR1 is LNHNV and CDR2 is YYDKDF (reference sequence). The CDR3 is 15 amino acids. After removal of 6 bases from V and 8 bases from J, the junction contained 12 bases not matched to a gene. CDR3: CATSYYREGGDEQFF. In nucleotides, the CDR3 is TGTGCCACCAGTTACTATCGGGAGGGTGGGGATGAGCAGTTCTTC.

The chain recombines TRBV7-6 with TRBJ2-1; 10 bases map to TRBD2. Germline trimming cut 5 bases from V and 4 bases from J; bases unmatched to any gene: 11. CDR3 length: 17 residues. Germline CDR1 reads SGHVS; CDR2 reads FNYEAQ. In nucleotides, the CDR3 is TGTGCCAGCAGCCGAGAGGCTAGCGGGAGTGTATACAATGAGCAGTTCTTC. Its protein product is CASSREASGSVYNEQFF.

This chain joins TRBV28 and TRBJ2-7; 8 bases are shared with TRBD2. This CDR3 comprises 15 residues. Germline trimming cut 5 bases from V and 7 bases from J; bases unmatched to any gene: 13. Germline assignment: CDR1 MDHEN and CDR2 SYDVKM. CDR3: CASSQLTGGPWEQYF. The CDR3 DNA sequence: TGTGCCAGCAGTCAACTAACGGGAGGGCCTTGGGAGCAGTACTTC.

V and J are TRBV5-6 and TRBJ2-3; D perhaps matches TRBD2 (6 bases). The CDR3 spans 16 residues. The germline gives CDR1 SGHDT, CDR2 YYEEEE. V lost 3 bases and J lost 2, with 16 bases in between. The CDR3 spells CASSSGGGTLTDTQYF. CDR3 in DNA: TGTGCCAGCAGCTCCGGCGGCGGGACCCTCACAGATACGCAGTATTTT. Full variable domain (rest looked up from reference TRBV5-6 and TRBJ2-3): DAGVTQSPTHLIKTRGQQVTLRCSPKSGHDTVSWYQQALGQGPQFIFQYYEEEERQRGNFPDRFSGHQFPNYSSELNVNALLLGDSALYLCASSSGGGTLTDTQYFGPGTRLTVL.

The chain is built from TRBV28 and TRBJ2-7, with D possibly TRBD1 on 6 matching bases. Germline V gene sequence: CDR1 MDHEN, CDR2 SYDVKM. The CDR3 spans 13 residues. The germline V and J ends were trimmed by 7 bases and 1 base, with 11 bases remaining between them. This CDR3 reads CASTEDRSYEQYF. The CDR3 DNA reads TGTGCCAGCACCGAAGACAGGTCCTACGAGCAGTACTTC.

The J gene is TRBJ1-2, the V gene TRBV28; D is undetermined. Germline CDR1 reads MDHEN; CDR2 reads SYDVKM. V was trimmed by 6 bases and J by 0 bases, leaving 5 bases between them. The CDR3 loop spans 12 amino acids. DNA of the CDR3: TGTGCCAGCAGCCCATCTAACTATGGCTACACCTTC. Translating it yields CASSPSNYGYTF.

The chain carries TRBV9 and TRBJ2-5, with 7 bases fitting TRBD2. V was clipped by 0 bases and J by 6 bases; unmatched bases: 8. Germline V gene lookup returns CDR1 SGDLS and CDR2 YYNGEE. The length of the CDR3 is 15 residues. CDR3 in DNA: TGTGCCAGCAGCGTAGGTGGGACTAAGACTCAGACCCAGTACTTC. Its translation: CASSVGGTKTQTQYF.

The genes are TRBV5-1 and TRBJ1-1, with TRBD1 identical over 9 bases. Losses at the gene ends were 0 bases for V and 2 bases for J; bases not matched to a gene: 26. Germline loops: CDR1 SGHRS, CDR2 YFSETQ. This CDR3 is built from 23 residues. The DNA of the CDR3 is TGCGCCAGCAGCTTGGCTCTACTGCAGCCTACCCGGGACAGGGAAAGGGAAAACACTGAAGCTTTCTTT. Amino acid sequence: CASSLALLQPTRDRERENTEAFF.

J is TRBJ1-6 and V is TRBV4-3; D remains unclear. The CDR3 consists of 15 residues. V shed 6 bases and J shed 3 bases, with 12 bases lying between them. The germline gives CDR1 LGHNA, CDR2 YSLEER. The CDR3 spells CASRPTDVYNSPLHF. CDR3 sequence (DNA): TGCGCCAGCAGGCCAACGGACGTCTATAATTCACCCCTCCACTTT.

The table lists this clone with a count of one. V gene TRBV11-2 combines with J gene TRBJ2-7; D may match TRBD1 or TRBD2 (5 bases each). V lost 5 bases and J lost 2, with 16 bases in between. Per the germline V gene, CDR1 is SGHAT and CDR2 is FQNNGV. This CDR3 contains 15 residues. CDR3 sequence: CASSGLRDRPYEQYF. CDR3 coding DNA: TGTGCCAGCAGCGGACTCCGGGACCGCCCCTACGAGCAGTACTTC. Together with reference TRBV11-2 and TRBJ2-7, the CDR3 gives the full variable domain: EAGVAQSPRYKIIEKRQSVAFWCNPISGHATLYWYQQILGQGPKLLIQFQNNGVVDDSQLPKDRFSAERLKGVDSTLKIQPAKLEDSAVYLCASSGLRDRPYEQYFGPGTRLTVT.

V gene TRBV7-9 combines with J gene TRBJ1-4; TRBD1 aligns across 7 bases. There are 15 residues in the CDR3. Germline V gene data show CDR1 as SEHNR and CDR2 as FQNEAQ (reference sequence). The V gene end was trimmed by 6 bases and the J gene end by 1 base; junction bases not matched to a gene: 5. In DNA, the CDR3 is TGTGCCAGCAGTTCCCGACAGGGAACTAATGAAAAACTGTTTTTT. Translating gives CASSSRQGTNEKLFF. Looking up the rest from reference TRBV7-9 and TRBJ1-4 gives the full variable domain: DTGVSQNPRHKITKRGQNVTFRCDPISEHNRLYWYRQTLGQGPEFLTYFQNEAQLEKSRLLSDRFSAERPKGSFSTLEIQRTEQGDSAMYLCASSSRQGTNEKLFFGSGTQLSVL.

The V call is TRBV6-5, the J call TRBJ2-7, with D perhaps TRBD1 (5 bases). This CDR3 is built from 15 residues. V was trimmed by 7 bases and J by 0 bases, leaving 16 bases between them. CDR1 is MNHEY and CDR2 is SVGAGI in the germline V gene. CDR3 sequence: CASTPEAGLSYEQYF. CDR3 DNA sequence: TGTGCCAGCACCCCAGAAGCAGGGCTCTCCTACGAGCAGTACTTC.

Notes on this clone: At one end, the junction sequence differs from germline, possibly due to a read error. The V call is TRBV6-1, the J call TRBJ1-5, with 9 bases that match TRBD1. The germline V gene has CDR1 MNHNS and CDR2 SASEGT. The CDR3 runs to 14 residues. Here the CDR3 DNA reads TGTGCCGGCAGTGAAGGGACAGGGTTTCAGCCCCAGCATTTT. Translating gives CAGSEGTGFQPQHF.

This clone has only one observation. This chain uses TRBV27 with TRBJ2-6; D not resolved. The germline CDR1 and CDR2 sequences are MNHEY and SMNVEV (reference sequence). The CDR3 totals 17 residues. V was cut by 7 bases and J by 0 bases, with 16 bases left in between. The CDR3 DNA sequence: TGTGCCAGCATATCAAAATTCTCGAGCTCTGGGGCCAACGTCCTGACTTTC. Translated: CASISKFSSSGANVLTF.

The CDR3 bases are TGCGCCAGCAGCTTAACCGGGACAGGGAATAAAAAACTGTTTTTT. Protein product: CASSLTGTGNKKLFF. The chain carries TRBV5-1 and TRBJ1-4; TRBD1 matches at 9 bases. Germline values: CDR1 SGHRS, CDR2 YFSETQ. The CDR3 consists of 15 residues. J lost 9 bases, V lost 2 bases, and 8 bases had no gene match.

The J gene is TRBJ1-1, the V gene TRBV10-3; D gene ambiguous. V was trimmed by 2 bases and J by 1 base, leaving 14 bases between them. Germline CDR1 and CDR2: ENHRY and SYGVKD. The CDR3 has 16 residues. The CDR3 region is CAISELEVGENTEAFF. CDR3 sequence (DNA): TGTGCCATCAGTGAGCTAGAGGTCGGAGAGAACACTGAAGCTTTCTTT.

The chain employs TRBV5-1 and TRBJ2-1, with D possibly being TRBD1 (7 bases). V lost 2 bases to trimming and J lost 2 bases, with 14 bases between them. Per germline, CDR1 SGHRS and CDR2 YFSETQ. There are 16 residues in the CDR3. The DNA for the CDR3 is TGCGCCAGCAGCTTAGGGGGCAGCGGGCCCTACAATGAGCAGTTCTTC. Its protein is CASSLGGSGPYNEQFF.

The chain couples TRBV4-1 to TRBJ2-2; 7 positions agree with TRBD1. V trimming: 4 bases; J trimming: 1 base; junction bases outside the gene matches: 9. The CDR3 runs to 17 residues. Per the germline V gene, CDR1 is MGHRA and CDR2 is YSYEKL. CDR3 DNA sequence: TGCGCCAGCAGCCTTTACGATGGGACAGAGAACACCGGGGAGCTGTTTTTT. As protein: CASSLYDGTENTGELFF.